This is a list of T cell receptor beta chains from one sample in a study of CD8+CD57+ T cells in acquired aplastic anemia. TCRdb re-derived calls from the reads in MiXCR, one entry per CDR3 protein. The sample gives about 150,000 distinct CDR3 sequences, approximately 52% of which show up once; more than 10% is in the top ten. The sequenced sample consisted of sorted CD4+, CD8+, or CD8+CD57+ T cells (not recorded which) from PBMCs. These TCRs come from a human donor with aplastic anemia. Each CDR3 is given with its conserved first and last residue. The D gene is left open where the match is weak. Rows give clone size only sometimes, using once, few, many, or a class for an expanded clone.

>TRBD1|TRBJ2-5|many|TRBV11-2
TGTGCCAGCAGCTTAGTGGGACAGACGACCCAAGAGACCCAGTACTTC
CASSLVGQTTQETQYF
>.|TRBJ2-3|.|TRBV4-1
TGCGCCAGCAGCCAAGATAAGGGGCTAGCGCAAACAGATACGCAGTATTTT
CASSQDKGLAQTDTQYF
>.|TRBJ2-5|once|TRBV19
TGTGCCAGTAGTCGACGTTTCCAAGAGACCCAGTACTTC
CASSRRFQETQYF
>.|TRBJ1-1|many|TRBV7-9
TGTGCCAGCAGCATCATGGGGGCAGTGAACACTGAAGCTTTCTTT
CASSIMGAVNTEAFF
>.|TRBJ2-7|.|TRBV7-9
TGCGCCAGCAGCTTGGATTGTGGCGAGCAGTACTTC
CASSLDCGEQYF
>TRBD2|TRBJ2-7|few|TRBV2
TGTGCCAGCAGGGCGGGAGGGGGCAGTTACGAGCAGTACTTC
CASRAGGGSYEQYF
>.|TRBJ1-2|.|TRBV19
TGTGCCAGCAATCCATGGGGGGCGGACTATGGCTACACCTTC
CASNPWGADYGYTF
>.|TRBJ1-4|few|TRBV4-1
TGCGCCAGCAGCCAAGATCCGGGGGGAGAACATGAAAAACTGTTTTTT
CASSQDPGGEHEKLFF
>.|TRBJ2-7|many|TRBV7-9
TGTGCCAGCAGCAGGGAGAATTTCTACGAGCAGTACTTC
CASSRENFYEQYF
>TRBD1|TRBJ2-1|few|TRBV6-1
TGTGCCAGCAGCGAAGGACAGGGAACTAATGAGCAGTTCTTC
CASSEGQGTNEQFF
>.|TRBJ1-2|.|TRBV19
TGTGCCAGTAGTAAGGATTACTATGGCTACACCTTC
CASSKDYYGYTF